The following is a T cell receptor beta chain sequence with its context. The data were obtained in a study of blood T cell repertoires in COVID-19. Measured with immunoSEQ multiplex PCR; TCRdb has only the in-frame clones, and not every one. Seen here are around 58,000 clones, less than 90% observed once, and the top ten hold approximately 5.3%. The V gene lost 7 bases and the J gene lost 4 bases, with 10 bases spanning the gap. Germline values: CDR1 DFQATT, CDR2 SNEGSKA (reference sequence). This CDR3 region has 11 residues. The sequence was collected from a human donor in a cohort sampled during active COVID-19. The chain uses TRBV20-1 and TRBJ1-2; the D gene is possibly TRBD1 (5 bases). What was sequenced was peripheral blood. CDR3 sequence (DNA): TGCAGTGTGGACACCCGCTATGGCTACACCTTC. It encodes CSVDTRYGYTF.